These T cell receptor beta chains were read from a single sample in a study of beta chain features in type 1 diabetes. The table came from immunoSEQ multiplex PCR; TCRdb's copy has only in-frame clones and leaves some out. This table has approximately 600,000 clones, over 10% appearing once. What was sequenced was naive CD4+ T cells from blood. These receptors were obtained from a man under 40 with type 1 diabetes. The CDR3 runs from the conserved cysteine through the conserved F or W. Fields, in order: J gene, V gene, clone size, D gene, CDR3 protein, CDR3 DNA. D genes are given only for firm matches. Size is stated for part of the rows, as once, few or many counts, or as a class when the clone is expanded.

>TRBJ2-7|TRBV25-1|-|-
CASSRAEPFPYEQYF
TGTGCCAGCAGTAGGGCAGAGCCGTTCCCCTACGAGCAGTACTTC
>TRBJ2-5|TRBV7-2|-|-
CASSSPTGSPGTQYF
TGTGCCAGCAGCAGCCCTACAGGTAGCCCTGGGACCCAGTACTTC
>TRBJ2-3|TRBV9|few|-
CASSSRGSPDTQYF
TGTGCCAGCAGCTCCCGGGGGAGCCCAGATACGCAGTATTTT
>TRBJ2-1|TRBV2|once|-
CASRELPGYNEQFF
TGTGCCAGCAGAGAATTGCCAGGGTACAATGAGCAGTTCTTC
>TRBJ1-3|TRBV4-3|-|-
CASSQADGAPSGNTIYF
TGCGCCAGCAGCCAAGCCGATGGAGCCCCCTCTGGAAACACCATATATTTT
>TRBJ2-3|TRBV4-3|-|-
CASSQDLGNTADTQYF
TGCGCCAGCAGCCAAGATCTTGGCAATACCGCAGATACGCAGTATTTT
>TRBJ2-7|TRBV4-3|-|-
CASSQDFGTPYEQYF
TGCGCCAGCAGCCAAGATTTTGGCACTCCCTACGAGCAGTACTTC
>TRBJ2-3|TRBV4-3|few|-
CASSQDKHGLTDTQYF
TGCGCCAGCAGCCAAGATAAGCACGGACTCACAGATACGCAGTATTTT
>TRBJ1-5|TRBV29-1|-|-
CSVAGVSNQPQHF
TGCAGCGTTGCAGGGGTTAGTAATCAGCCCCAGCATTTT
>TRBJ2-7|TRBV7-2|few|-
CASSLLSPGDISYEQYF
TGTGCCAGCAGCTTACTTTCCCCGGGGGATATCTCCTACGAGCAGTACTTC
>TRBJ1-4|TRBV19|few|-
CASTTAGTPYGKLFF
TGTGCCAGTACCACGGCCGGGACTCCTTATGGAAAACTGTTTTTT
>TRBJ2-3|TRBV5-8|few|TRBD2
CASSPGTSGTDTQYF
TGTGCCAGCAGCCCCGGGACTAGCGGCACAGATACGCAGTATTTT
>TRBJ2-7|TRBV28|-|-
CASKGPGLSYEQYF
TGTGCCAGCAAAGGGCCGGGACTGAGCTACGAGCAGTACTTC
>TRBJ2-1|TRBV5-1|few|-
CASRISGNEQFF
TGCGCCAGCAGAATAAGCGGGAATGAGCAGTTCTTC
>TRBJ2-6|TRBV29-1|-|-
CSVGGVSGANVLTF
TGCAGCGTCGGAGGGGTGTCTGGGGCCAACGTCCTGACTTTC
>TRBJ2-7|TRBV6-5|few|-
CASSQAPGSSYEQYF
TGTGCCAGCAGCCAGGCCCCAGGTAGCTCCTACGAGCAGTACTTC
>TRBJ2-1|TRBV7-9|-|-
CASSLVGGGKYNEQFF
TGTGCCAGCAGCTTAGTGGGCGGGGGCAAGTACAATGAGCAGTTCTTC
>TRBJ1-2|TRBV7-9|-|-
CASSPRDEKLTF
TGTGCCAGCAGCCCCCGGGACGAAAAACTTACCTTC
>TRBJ1-1|TRBV7-2|few|TRBD1
CASSLGQPGSEAFF
TGTGCCAGCAGCTTGGGACAGCCGGGTTCTGAAGCTTTCTTT
>TRBJ2-4|TRBV5-1|-|TRBD1
CASSFGQGENIQYF
TGCGCCAGCAGCTTCGGACAGGGTGAAAACATTCAGTACTTC
>TRBJ2-5|TRBV29-1|-|TRBD1
CSGGQHQETQYF
TGCAGCGGGGGACAGCATCAAGAGACCCAGTACTTC
>TRBJ2-3|TRBV7-2|-|TRBD2
CASSPSASGGAYTQYF
TGTGCCAGCAGCCCCTCCGCTAGCGGGGGGGCATATACGCAGTATTTT
>TRBJ2-2|TRBV18|few|-
CASSPPGTGELFF
TGTGCCAGCTCACCACCAGGGACCGGGGAGCTGTTTTTT
>TRBJ2-3|TRBV4-3|few|-
CASSQDRRGFTDTQYF
TGCGCCAGCAGCCAAGATAGACGGGGGTTCACAGATACGCAGTATTTT
>TRBJ2-5|TRBV4-3|-|TRBD2
CASSQEYSGASQETQYF
TGCGCCAGCAGCCAAGAATATAGCGGGGCCAGCCAAGAGACCCAGTACTTC
>TRBJ2-5|TRBV10-3|-|-
CAISPRVEETQYF
TGTGCCATCAGTCCCCGCGTCGAAGAGACCCAGTACTTC
>TRBJ1-2|TRBV7-2|-|TRBD1
CASSSGQGANGYTF
TGTGCCAGCAGCTCCGGACAGGGGGCGAATGGCTACACCTTC
>TRBJ2-1|TRBV5-6|-|-
CASSSGRGPPYNEQFF
TGTGCCAGCAGCTCAGGTCGGGGGCCGCCCTACAATGAGCAGTTCTTC
>TRBJ2-2|TRBV10-3|few|-
CAISESAEELFF
TGTGCCATCAGTGAGTCCGCGGAGGAGCTGTTTTTT
>TRBJ2-7|TRBV27|few|-
CASSFAMGGYEQYF
TGTGCCAGCAGTTTCGCCATGGGGGGCTACGAGCAGTACTTC
>TRBJ2-1|TRBV2|few|TRBD1
CASSGPGQGYNEQFF
TGTGCCAGCAGCGGTCCGGGACAGGGCTACAATGAGCAGTTCTTC
>TRBJ2-3|TRBV5-1|few|-
CASTSTDTQYF
TGCGCCAGCACCAGCACAGATACGCAGTATTTT
>TRBJ1-2|TRBV29-1|few|-
CSVGEGGDYGYTF
TGCAGCGTTGGAGAGGGGGGCGACTATGGCTACACCTTC
>TRBJ2-3|TRBV5-1|-|-
CASSQGPSKTDTQYF
TGCGCCAGCAGCCAGGGGCCTAGCAAGACAGATACGCAGTATTTT
>TRBJ2-5|TRBV30|-|-
CAWSGSETQYF
TGTGCCTGGAGTGGGTCCGAGACCCAGTACTTC
>TRBJ1-5|TRBV5-6|few|-
CASSLPGVDQPQHF
TGTGCCAGCAGCTTGCCAGGGGTAGATCAGCCCCAGCATTTT
>TRBJ1-5|TRBV5-1|few|-
CASSFDSDSNQPQHF
TGCGCCAGCAGTTTCGACAGTGATAGCAATCAGCCCCAGCATTTT
>TRBJ2-5|TRBV29-1|-|TRBD1
CSVPDRRETQYF
TGCAGCGTCCCGGACAGGCGGGAGACCCAGTACTTC
>TRBJ2-7|TRBV5-1|-|TRBD1
CASSYSGTGGKEQYF
TGCGCCAGCAGCTACTCCGGGACAGGGGGTAAGGAGCAGTACTTC
>TRBJ1-6|TRBV28|-|TRBD1
CASSSGQIITHSPLHF
TGTGCCAGCAGTTCGGGACAGATAATTACCCATTCACCCCTCCACTTT
>TRBJ1-2|TRBV5-4|few|-
CASSLGGPGAYGYTF
TGTGCCAGCAGCTTGGGTGGCCCAGGAGCATATGGCTACACCTTC
>TRBJ1-2|TRBV9|few|-
CASSVEPDTGGYGYTF
TGTGCCAGCAGCGTAGAGCCGGACACCGGAGGGTATGGCTACACCTTC
>TRBJ2-3|TRBV4-1|few|-
CASSHPPRGTDTQYF
TGCGCCAGCAGCCATCCCCCGCGGGGCACAGATACGCAGTATTTT
>TRBJ1-5|TRBV19|-|-
CASSIGVKGDQPQHF
TGTGCCAGTAGTATAGGGGTAAAGGGAGATCAGCCCCAGCATTTT
>TRBJ2-6|TRBV19|-|TRBD1
CASSPSGGSGANVLTF
TGTGCCAGTAGTCCCTCAGGGGGCTCTGGGGCCAACGTCCTGACTTTC
>TRBJ2-1|TRBV20-1|few|-
CSAKPYNEQFF
TGCAGTGCAAAGCCCTACAATGAGCAGTTCTTC
>TRBJ1-3|TRBV28|few|TRBD1
CASSPGQVPGNTIYF
TGTGCCAGCAGCCCCGGACAGGTCCCTGGAAACACCATATATTTT
>TRBJ2-3|TRBV7-9|few|-
CASSVLREGLLTDTQYF
TGTGCCAGCAGCGTCCTTCGAGAGGGCCTACTCACAGATACGCAGTATTTT
>TRBJ1-2|TRBV7-2|few|TRBD1
CASSQGTAGGYTF
TGCGCCAGCAGCCAAGGGACAGCCGGGGGCTACACCTTC
>TRBJ2-7|TRBV19|few|TRBD2
CASSIERGEYEQYF
TGTGCCAGTAGTATCGAGCGGGGGGAATACGAGCAGTACTTC
>TRBJ2-5|TRBV18|-|-
CASSPQASQETQYF
TGTGCCAGCTCACCACAGGCCAGCCAAGAGACCCAGTACTTC
>TRBJ2-5|TRBV6-5|few|-
CASSYSLEETQYF
TGTGCCAGCAGTTACTCGTTGGAAGAGACCCAGTACTTC
>TRBJ2-5|TRBV5-1|-|TRBD1
CASSLGDRANEEETQYF
TGCGCCAGCAGCTTGGGGGACAGGGCGAACGAGGAAGAGACCCAGTACTTC